The TCR beta chain under discussion was sequenced for a study of T cell responses to AZD1222 COVID-19 vaccine. This table comes from immunoSEQ multiplex PCR, and its TCRdb copy is limited to in-frame clones, with some not included. The sample lists 130,000 to 150,000 clones, about 92% occurring once. In the case of this clone: The antigen is unknown.

Study conclusions and caveats: Recipients of AZD1222 seropositive at baseline numbered only 5 to 7. It should be noted that donors were predominantly white British and more often female, and clonal diversity was possibly underestimated. Vaccination with two AZD1222 doses was followed by a rise in Spike-specific TCR breadth and depth. Spike-spanning, vaccine-associated CD4 TCRs were dominant at 160-218 and 743-854.

The TCR was taken from an adult in good health. Here the sequenced sample was peripheral blood, taken on day 0 of AZD1222 vaccination.

CDR3 loop: CASSLGQGLLHEQYF. The CDR3, as DNA: TGCGCCAGCAGCTTGGGTCAGGGACTCCTCCACGAGCAGTACTTC. V is TRBV5-1 and J is TRBJ2-7; weak D call: TRBD2 (6 bases). This CDR3 is built from 15 residues. V shed 0 bases and J shed 5 bases, with 15 bases lying between them. Looked up from germline, CDR1 is SGHRS and CDR2 is YFSETQ.